The next 21 T cell receptor beta chains were all read from a single sample in a study of molecular identifiers for immune sequencing clone quantification (dated by TCRdb to between 2018 and 2020). Libraries were constructed by PCR. Reads for this sample came from an Illumina HiSeq 4000. The raw public reads went through TCRdb reprocessing: fastp at Q25, MiXCR clone calling, in-frame beta chains kept. When rows share a CDR3 protein, they turn into one entry using the most common DNA and genes. The table for this sample lists over 600,000 distinct CDR3 sequences; less than 20% of them were counted only once. The ten largest make up roughly 0.9% of the sample. The sample consisted of naive CD8+ T cells from blood, with Jurkat cell RNA spiked in. What this sample's cell subset or site label stands for: FACS-sorted CD8+CD4-CCR7+CD45RA+ naive T cells. All receptors derive from a human donor in good health. Some libraries in this study had Jurkat cell RNA spiked in.

This clonotype was seen a few times. This chain joins TRBV19 and TRBJ1-6; tentatively, D is TRBD1 (5 bases). The germline gives CDR1 LNHDA, CDR2 SQIVND (reference sequence). Trimming took off 7 bases at V and 0 bases at J, with 19 bases between the two ends. The CDR3 extends over 18 amino acids. The CDR3 spells CASTAWDGEGSYNSPLHF. For the CDR3, the DNA is TGTGCCAGTACCGCGTGGGACGGGGAAGGCTCCTATAATTCACCCCTCCACTTT.

This clonotype was seen repeatedly, ten times or more. A read error may produce the germline difference seen at one junction end. The J gene is TRBJ2-5, the V gene TRBV7-7; TRBD2 matches at 7 bases. CDR1 is SSHAT, CDR2 FNYEAQ, per germline (reference sequence). CDR3 length: 15 amino acids. CDR3 sequence: CASSLFLADQETQYF. The DNA for the CDR3 is TGTGCTAGCAGCTTATTCCTAGCGGACCAAGAGACCCAGTACTTC.

In the case of this clonotype: A much larger clone lies one base from this, so it may be a read error. The chain recombines TRBV7-9 with TRBJ2-7; possible D gene TRBD2, 6 bases. The CDR3 is made up of 12 amino acids. From germline, CDR1 is SEHNR and CDR2 FQNEAQ (reference sequence). CDR3 in DNA: TGTGCCAGCGGAGGCAGGACGGGGGAGCGGTACTTC. Translation gives CASGGRTGERYF.

This clonotype was found many times. The chain joins TRBV30 to TRBJ1-1; 12 bases fit TRBD1. Germline CDR1 is GTSNPN and CDR2 is SVGIG (reference sequence). The CDR3 contains 13 residues. V shed 5 bases and J 3 bases; nucleotides not matched to a gene: 1. This chain's CDR3 is CAWGTGGYTEAFF. The DNA for the CDR3 is TGTGCCTGGGGGACAGGGGGCTACACTGAAGCTTTCTTT.

As concerns this clonotype: One junction end does not reproduce the germline sequence, and a read error may be involved. The chain combines TRBV7-2 with TRBJ1-2; no clear D gene. Germline CDR1 and CDR2: SGHTA and FQGNSA. The CDR3 loop spans 11 amino acids. CDR3 nucleotides: TGTGCCGGCAGCTTAGGCAATGGCTACACCTTC. Amino acids: CAGSLGNGYTF.

This clonotype was observed many times. The chain links TRBV20-1 to TRBJ2-2; 10 nucleotides line up with TRBD1. The V gene end was trimmed by 2 bases and the J gene end by 4 bases; junction bases not matched to a gene: 1. The germline V gene has CDR1 DFQATT and CDR2 SNEGSKA (reference sequence). The CDR3 spans 14 residues. The CDR3 loop reads CSARRDRGTGELFF. The CDR3 region has the DNA TGCAGTGCTAGAAGGGACAGGGGCACCGGGGAGCTGTTTTTT.

In the case of this clonotype: This clone may be a read error of a much larger clone one base away. This sequence joins TRBV7-2 and TRBJ2-7; a possible D gene is TRBD1 (5 bases). From germline, CDR1 is SGHTA and CDR2 FQGNSA. With 8 bases removed from V and 0 bases from J, the gap between germline ends came to 14 bases. This CDR3 is built from 14 residues. CDR3 loop: CASGSGHSSYEQYF. The CDR3 coding sequence is TGTGCCAGCGGCTCTGGACACAGCTCCTACGAGCAGTACTTC. The complete variable domain, with remaining parts taken from reference TRBV7-2 and TRBJ2-7, reads GAGVSQSPSNKVTEKGKDVELRCDPISGHTALYWYRQSLGQGLEFLIYFQGNSAPDKSGLPSDRFSAERTGGSVSTLTIQRTQQEDSAVYLCASGSGHSSYEQYFGPGTRLTVT.

About this clonotype: This may stem from a read error, because a much larger clone lies one nucleotide away. The V call is TRBV12-3 or TRBV12-4, the J call TRBJ2-2, with D perhaps assigned TRBD1 or TRBD2 (6 bases each). The CDR3 is 13 amino acids. The DNA of the CDR3 is TGTGCCAGCACCATACAGGGCTCCGGGGGGCTGTTTTTT. Its protein is CASTIQGSGGLFF.

The CDR3 spells CSARGVGPYEQYF. The DNA of the CDR3 is TGCAGTGCCAGGGGAGTAGGTCCCTACGAGCAGTACTTC. The chain links TRBV20-1 to TRBJ2-7; perhaps TRBD1 as D (6 bases). V gave up 6 bases and J gave up 2 bases, with 14 bases separating them. The V gene's germline CDR1 is DFQATT and CDR2 SNEGSKA (reference sequence). This CDR3 spans 13 amino acids.

In regard to this clonotype: This may be a read error: a much more frequent sequence differs by one nucleotide. This sequence joins TRBV25-1 and TRBJ2-5; 8 positions match TRBD2. Germline V gene data show CDR1 as MGHDK and CDR2 as SYGVNS. This CDR3 has 15 residues. Trimming removed 1 base from V and 3 bases from J; junction bases left unmatched: 4. CDR3 region: CASSEWERGKETQYF. The DNA of the CDR3 is TGTGCCAGCAGTGAATGGGAGCGGGGGAAAGAGACCCAGTACTTC.

This clonotype was picked up many times. This chain links TRBV28 with TRBJ2-2, with D possibly being TRBD2 (5 bases). Trimming stripped 3 bases from V and 5 bases from J, with 13 bases between. Looked up from germline, CDR1 is MDHEN and CDR2 is SYDVKM. This CDR3 comprises 15 residues. CDR3 nucleotide sequence: TGTGCCAGCAGTTTCGTCCGGGGAAGGACCGGGGAGCTGTTTTTT. Residues: CASSFVRGRTGELFF.

This clonotype was found a few times. The chain is built from TRBV15 and TRBJ2-1; 9 bases match TRBD2. CDR1 and CDR2 (germline): LNHNV, YYDKDF (reference sequence). The CDR3 totals 16 residues. V lost 5 bases and J lost 10; bases outside the gene matches: 15. CDR3 sequence: CATSRNRLADLYEQFF. The CDR3, as DNA: TGTGCCACCAGCCGGAACCGACTAGCGGACCTATACGAGCAGTTCTTC.

This clonotype was detected many times. The V call is TRBV3-1, the J call TRBJ2-1; perhaps TRBD2 as D (6 bases). Deletions cut 2 bases from V and 8 bases from J, with 10 bases between. Germline CDR1 LGHDT, CDR2 YNNKEL (reference sequence). There are 13 residues in the CDR3. CDR3 coding DNA: TGTGCCAGCAGCCAAACCTTAGCGGATGAGCAGTTCTTC. This sequence encodes CASSQTLADEQFF.

This clonotype was counted at least ten times. In DNA form, the CDR3 reads TGCAGTGCTAGATGGCTAGCGGGAGGGTTACCACGATCCACAGATACGCAGTATTTT. Translated, it gives CSARWLAGGLPRSTDTQYF. The J gene is TRBJ2-3, the V gene TRBV20-1, with 12 bases identical to TRBD2. CDR1 and CDR2 (germline): DFQATT, SNEGSKA (reference sequence). V gave up 2 bases and J gave up 2 bases; unmatched junction bases: 14. The CDR3 has 19 amino acids.

For this clonotype: Relative to the germline gene, one junction end is altered; a read error may explain this. This chain links TRBV15 with TRBJ1-2; D unresolved. CDR3 size: 15 residues. Germline CDR1 and CDR2: LNHNV and YYDKDF (reference sequence). For the CDR3, the DNA is TGTGGCACCAGCAGAGTTTCCTCTCTCGACTATGGCTACACCTTC. It codes for CGTSRVSSLDYGYTF.

Points on this clonotype: The conserved phenylalanine or tryptophan normally closing the CDR3 is absent here, so this likely arose from a read error. This sequence joins TRBV19 and TRBJ2-1, with D unresolved. Per the germline V gene, CDR1 is LNHDA and CDR2 is SQIVND (reference sequence). Trimming removed 3 bases from V and 7 bases from J, with 7 bases in between. The CDR3 has 12 residues. The chain's CDR3 is CASSIALNEQFL. The CDR3 nucleotides are TGTGCCAGTAGTATCGCCCTAAATGAGCAGTTCTTA.

The V call is TRBV12-3 or TRBV12-4, the J call TRBJ2-1; D not certain. The length of the CDR3 is 13 residues. Trimming took 4 bases from V and 6 from J, leaving 10 bases between them. The CDR3: CASSSDGPNEQFF. CDR3 bases: TGTGCCAGCAGTTCCGACGGGCCCAATGAGCAGTTCTTC.

This clonotype was found a few times. The rearrangement joins TRBV7-9 to TRBJ2-7; 10 positions agree with TRBD1. The V segment lost 0 bases and the J segment 6 bases; nucleotides outside the gene matches: 5. The length of the CDR3 is 15 residues. Germline V CDR1 and CDR2: SEHNR, FQNEAQ (reference sequence). In nucleotides, the CDR3 is TGTGCCAGCAGCTTAGCGGGGACAGGGGTGGGCGAGCAGTACTTC. This encodes CASSLAGTGVGEQYF.

About this clonotype itself: Mismatch with germline at one junction end may stem from a read error. The V and J genes are TRBV20-1 and TRBJ2-5, with TRBD1 as a possible D gene (6 bases). The CDR3 totals 14 residues. From germline, CDR1 is DFQATT and CDR2 SNEGSKA (reference sequence). The CDR3 protein is CGARDLAGAETQYF. The CDR3 DNA sequence: TGCGGTGCTAGAGATCTCGCAGGGGCAGAGACCCAGTACTTC.

This clonotype has ten or more counts. The chain joins TRBV6-5 to TRBJ2-5; a weak D match, TRBD1 (6 bases). With 8 bases removed from V and 2 bases from J, the gap between germline ends came to 12 bases. The CDR3 runs 13 residues. Germline V CDR1 and CDR2: MNHEY, SVGAGI. DNA of the CDR3: TGTGCCAGCCAGCGGACAGAACAAGAGACCCAGTACTTC. Protein: CASQRTEQETQYF.

This clonotype was counted at least ten times. This chain joins TRBV2 and TRBJ1-2, with D perhaps TRBD1 (5 bases). Deletions cut 0 bases from V and 4 bases from J, with 12 bases between. The CDR3 spans 15 residues. Per the germline V gene, CDR1 is SNHLY and CDR2 is FYNNEI. This chain's CDR3 is CASSEAISGAYGYTF. In nucleotides, the CDR3 is TGTGCCAGCAGTGAAGCCATTTCCGGGGCCTATGGCTACACCTTC.